These 31 T cell receptor beta chains came from one sample sequenced in a study of blood T cells in healthy people across ages. Then a second PCR, running about 6 to 11 cycles, was carried out with a sample-barcoded 5' primer and a J-beta primer mix. MiXCR, applied by TCRdb to the 5' RACE reads, yields one record per CDR3 protein. The top ten hold under 65% of the sample, which has hundreds of thousands of distinct CDR3 sequences, approximately 51% seen once. The sample comprised blood. The receptors derive from a man aged 55 to 69 in good health.

This clonotype has just a few counts. The chain couples TRBV27 to TRBJ2-5, with D tentatively TRBD2 (5 bases). The CDR3 extends over 15 amino acids. V lost 1 base, J lost 4 bases, and 13 bases lay in between. The germline V gene encodes CDR1 MNHEY and CDR2 SMNVEV (reference sequence). CDR3 in amino acids: CASSLWPSPRETQYF. The CDR3 nucleotides read TGTGCCAGCAGTTTATGGCCTAGCCCTAGAGAGACCCAGTACTTC.

This sequence joins TRBV12-3 or TRBV12-4 and TRBJ2-3; D ambiguous. The V end was cut by 7 bases, the J end by 0 bases, with 8 bases between. CDR3 length equals 13 residues. DNA for the CDR3: TGTGCCAGCACGCGCGATAGCACAGATACGCAGTATTTT. Its translation is CASTRDSTDTQYF.

Written as DNA, the CDR3 is TGCGCCAGCAGCTTGCCGGGACAGGGGTCCCATGGCTACACCTTC. It translates to CASSLPGQGSHGYTF. The V call is TRBV5-1, the J call TRBJ1-2; 10 bases fit TRBD1. The CDR3 totals 15 residues. Germline V lookup: CDR1 SGHRS, CDR2 YFSETQ. The trim removed 1 base at V and 6 bases at J, leaving 6 bases unmatched.

The V gene is TRBV7-2, the J gene TRBJ1-5, with 7 bases that match TRBD1. After removal of 4 bases from V and 6 bases from J, the junction contained 6 bases not matched to a gene. Germline values: CDR1 SGHTA, CDR2 FQGNSA. The CDR3 sequence is 14 residues long. The chain's CDR3 is CASSSNRGRQPQHF. DNA of the CDR3: TGTGCCAGCAGCTCCAACAGGGGCCGTCAGCCCCAGCATTTT.

This clonotype was recorded a few times. The chain recombines TRBV7-9 with TRBJ2-7; weak D call: TRBD1 (6 bases). Trimming took 4 bases from V and 1 from J, leaving 23 bases between them. The CDR3 spans 18 residues. Germline V gene lookup returns CDR1 SEHNR and CDR2 FQNEAQ (reference sequence). In DNA, the CDR3 is TGTGCCAGCAGCTCCCTGGGGGTACAGGGTCGGGGATCCTACGAGCAGTACTTC. Protein sequence: CASSSLGVQGRGSYEQYF.

The J gene is TRBJ2-3, the V gene TRBV5-1, with D maybe TRBD1 (5 bases). Germline V CDR1 and CDR2: SGHRS, YFSETQ. V lost 4 bases to trimming and J lost 5 bases, with 11 bases between them. The CDR3 runs 13 residues. The CDR3 sequence is CASSDPTVDTQYF. In DNA form, the CDR3 reads TGCGCCAGCAGCGACCCGACAGTAGATACGCAGTATTTT.

This rearrangement joins TRBV7-9 to TRBJ2-5, with TRBD1 matching 7 bases. The DNA end lines up better with TRBJ2-7; the J call may be wrong. The CDR3 is 15 residues long. Germline loops: CDR1 SEHNR, CDR2 FQNEAQ (reference sequence). The CDR3 sequence is CASSLAGTAAYEQYF. The CDR3 DNA reads TGTGCCAGCAGCTTAGCCGGGACAGCGGCCTACGAGCAGTACTTC.

The rearrangement uses TRBV7-9 and TRBJ2-5; D is ambiguous. CDR1 SEHNR and CDR2 FQNEAQ come from the germline V gene (reference sequence). V was shortened by 11 bases and J by 4 bases, with 14 bases between the two germline ends. The CDR3 consists of 12 residues. CDR3 nucleotide sequence: TGTGCCTCCGGCCCCCCGGGAGAGACCCAGTACTTC. The encoded protein is CASGPPGETQYF.

CDR3 protein: CASSPQGLGTGELFF. DNA of the CDR3: TGTGCCAGCAGCCCACAGGGGTTGGGGACCGGGGAGCTGTTTTTT. The chain carries TRBV7-3 and TRBJ2-2, with 7 bases identical to TRBD1. This CDR3 has 15 amino acids. V lost 5 bases and J lost 5; bases outside the gene matches: 8. CDR1 and CDR2 (germline): SGHTA, FQGTGA.

The V call is TRBV28, the J call TRBJ1-1, with unresolved D. Germline V gene lookup returns CDR1 MDHEN and CDR2 SYDVKM. V was cut by 1 base and J by 3 bases, with 9 bases left in between. The CDR3 covers 14 residues. The CDR3 nucleotides are TGTGCCAGCAGTTTATTGTGGCAAGACACTGAAGCTTTCTTT. This sequence encodes CASSLLWQDTEAFF.

The chain is built from TRBV7-2 and TRBJ2-7; no clear D gene. The germline V gene has CDR1 SGHTA and CDR2 FQGNSA. Trimming removed 5 bases at V and 2 bases at J, with 22 bases between. The CDR3 runs 17 residues. CDR3 sequence reads: CASSLGSASFRAYEQYF. In DNA, the CDR3 is TGTGCCAGCAGCCTTGGCAGCGCTTCCTTTAGGGCCTACGAGCAGTACTTC.

This chain links TRBV3-1 with TRBJ1-6; D perhaps matches TRBD1 (6 bases). V lost 5 bases and J 6 bases, leaving 17 bases between the germline ends. The length of the CDR3 is 16 residues. From germline, CDR1 is LGHDT and CDR2 YNNKEL (reference sequence). The chain's CDR3 is CASSAATGNSNSPLHF. The CDR3 bases are TGTGCCAGCAGCGCGGCAACAGGGAACTCTAATTCACCCCTCCACTTT.

The V and J genes are TRBV25-1 and TRBJ2-2, with TRBD1 matching over 9 bases. V was clipped by 6 bases and J by 4 bases; unmatched bases: 6. Looked up from germline, CDR1 is MGHDK and CDR2 is SYGVNS. The CDR3 covers 15 residues. For the CDR3, the DNA is TGTGCCAGCAGCTTAGGACAGGGGCCCACCGGGGAGCTGTTTTTT. The encoded protein is CASSLGQGPTGELFF. Full variable domain (missing parts from reference TRBV25-1 and TRBJ2-2): EADIYQTPRYLVIGTGKKITLECSQTMGHDKMYWYQQDPGMELHLIHYSYGVNSTEKGDLSSESTVSRIRTEHFPLTLESARPSHTSQYLCASSLGQGPTGELFFGEGSRLTVL.

The chain combines TRBV24-1 with TRBJ2-6, with D tentatively TRBD1 (6 bases). Germline CDR1 is KGHDR and CDR2 is SFDVKD. Trimming removed 3 bases at V and 0 bases at J, with 14 bases between. The CDR3 totals 18 residues. The CDR3 region has the DNA TGTGCCACCAGTGATCCTGACAGGCCCTACTCTGGGGCCAACGTCCTGACTTTC. Protein product: CATSDPDRPYSGANVLTF.

In its sample, this clonotype was seen a few times. This sequence joins TRBV29-1 and TRBJ1-1; 7 bases are shared with TRBD1. CDR3 size: 11 residues. V lost 7 bases, J lost 8 bases, and 7 bases stayed unmatched. Per germline, CDR1 SQVTM and CDR2 ANQGSEA. CDR3 in DNA: TGCAGCGGTCAAAAGGGGGCCGAAGCTTTCTTT. Translating it yields CSGQKGAEAFF. Full variable domain (missing parts from reference TRBV29-1 and TRBJ1-1): SAVISQKPSRDICQRGTSLTIQCQVDSQVTMMFWYRQQPGQSLTLIATANQGSEATYESGFVIDKFPISRPNLTFSTLTVSNMSPEDSSIYLCSGQKGAEAFFGQGTRLTVV.

This clonotype was observed a handful of times. The V and J genes are TRBV29-1 and TRBJ1-1; 7 bases line up with TRBD1. Per germline, CDR1 SQVTM and CDR2 ANQGSEA. J gave up 2 bases and V 5 bases, and 2 bases lay outside the gene matches. The CDR3 has 12 amino acids. CDR3 protein: CSVWDRNTEAFF. DNA of the CDR3: TGCAGCGTTTGGGACAGAAACACTGAAGCTTTCTTT.

The V call is TRBV4-1, the J call TRBJ2-1; TRBD2 matches at 7 bases. V was pared by 5 bases and J by 13 bases, with 14 bases of the junction left unmatched. CDR3 length: 14 amino acids. CDR1 is MGHRA, CDR2 YSYEKL, per germline. The CDR3 spells CASSTLADQETQFF. CDR3 nucleotides: TGCGCCAGCAGCACGCTAGCGGACCAAGAGACCCAGTTCTTC.

This clonotype was found a few times. The rearrangement joins TRBV29-1 to TRBJ1-2; the D gene is possibly TRBD1 (5 bases). Germline V CDR1 and CDR2: SQVTM, ANQGSEA. V lost 6 bases, J lost 8 bases, and 19 bases lay in between. The CDR3 runs to 13 residues. The DNA for the CDR3 is TGCAGCGTAGGTCCCCAGGACATCCCCGGCTACACCTTC. Protein sequence: CSVGPQDIPGYTF.

V gene TRBV6-5 combines with J gene TRBJ2-7, with D perhaps TRBD1 (5 bases). The V end lost 5 bases, the J end lost 3 bases, and 11 bases lay between the germline ends. Germline values: CDR1 MNHEY, CDR2 SVGAGI. This CDR3 spans 13 amino acids. CDR3 amino acids: CASSDTDSYEQYF. In DNA, the CDR3 is TGTGCCAGCAGTGATACCGACAGCTACGAGCAGTACTTC.

This sequence joins TRBV7-2 and TRBJ2-3; D is undetermined. The V end was cut by 5 bases, the J end by 3 bases, with 6 bases between. The CDR3 has 12 amino acids. Per the germline V gene, CDR1 is SGHTA and CDR2 is FQGNSA. The CDR3, as DNA: TGTGCCAGCAGCCATATGACAGATACGCAGTATTTT. Protein sequence: CASSHMTDTQYF.

This clonotype was seen many times. This rearrangement joins TRBV6-2 or TRBV6-3 to TRBJ1-2; no clear D gene. The germline gives CDR1 MNHEY, CDR2 SVGEGT. The CDR3 has 13 amino acids. Trimming took off 1 base at V and 4 bases at J, with 7 bases between the two ends. CDR3 coding DNA: TGTGCCAGCAGTTACTTCTTCGGCTATGGCTACACCTTC. This codes for CASSYFFGYGYTF.

J is TRBJ1-6 and V is TRBV12-3 or TRBV12-4, with D possibly being TRBD1 (6 bases). The V gene lost 3 bases and the J gene lost 5 bases, with 14 bases spanning the gap. This CDR3 has 16 residues. For the CDR3, the DNA is TGTGCCAGCAGTTTGGGGTCCGGGACAAATAATTCACCCCTCCACTTT. The encoded protein is CASSLGSGTNNSPLHF.

The chain joins TRBV4-2 to TRBJ2-5, with a possible D match to TRBD2 (5 bases). From germline, CDR1 is LGHNA and CDR2 YNFKEQ. V lost 0 bases and J 2 bases, leaving 13 bases between the germline ends. The CDR3 loop spans 16 amino acids. The CDR3 loop reads CASSQEGSSGQETQYF. CDR3 DNA: TGTGCCAGCAGCCAAGAGGGTTCGAGCGGACAAGAGACCCAGTACTTC.

This clonotype showed up just a few times. The chain is built from TRBV20-1 and TRBJ1-2; D is perhaps TRBD1 (6 bases). V dropped 0 bases and J dropped 2 bases, with 13 bases sitting between them. Germline CDR1 and CDR2: DFQATT and SNEGSKA (reference sequence). The CDR3 extends over 15 amino acids. CDR3 sequence: CSAREGVQGNYGYTF. CDR3 nucleotides: TGCAGTGCTAGAGAGGGTGTACAGGGCAACTATGGCTACACCTTC.

The chain has TRBV28 and TRBJ1-1; tentatively, D is TRBD1 (5 bases). CDR3 length: 15 residues. Germline V gives CDR1 MDHEN, CDR2 SYDVKM. V lost 7 bases and J lost 1, with 16 bases in between. CDR3 bases: TGTGCCAGCACTCTGATGGCCACAGGGAACACTGAAGCTTTCTTT. Its translation is CASTLMATGNTEAFF.

This clonotype was seen a few times. The CDR3 DNA reads TGCAGTGCTAGAGATTGGGCGGGGTCACGGTTGGAGACCCAGTACTTC. It codes for CSARDWAGSRLETQYF. This chain links TRBV20-1 with TRBJ2-5; D perhaps matches TRBD2 (6 bases). The CDR3 consists of 16 residues. The germline V and J ends were trimmed by 0 bases and 5 bases, with 19 bases remaining between them. Germline V CDR1 and CDR2: DFQATT, SNEGSKA (reference sequence).

The chain employs TRBV5-4 and TRBJ2-5; D unclear. The CDR3 has 15 amino acids. V was shortened by 4 bases and J by 5 bases, with 18 bases between the two germline ends. Germline-derived CDR1 and CDR2 are SGHNT and YYREEE (reference sequence). The CDR3, as DNA: TGTGCCAGCAGCCTACGGACCGTGGGTGGGGAGACCCAGTACTTC. Its protein product is CASSLRTVGGETQYF.

The chain couples TRBV28 to TRBJ2-1; the match to TRBD1 covers 7 bases. The end of the DNA fits TRBJ2-7 better, so the J call may be wrong. Germline CDR1 reads MDHEN; CDR2 reads SYDVKM. The CDR3 loop spans 18 amino acids. CDR3 DNA sequence: TGTGCCAGCAGTTGGGTCCCGGGACAGCGAGGGACCTACAATGAGCAGTACTTC. The encoded protein is CASSWVPGQRGTYNEQYF.

The chain has TRBV9 and TRBJ1-6; 8 nucleotides align to TRBD1. The junction had 6 bases not matched to a gene; V was cut back by 3 bases and J by 10 bases. This CDR3 is 14 amino acids long. CDR1 is SGDLS, CDR2 YYNGEE, per germline. The CDR3 nucleotides read TGTGCCAGCAGCGGTGGACAGGGAAGATCACCCCTCCACTTT. Protein: CASSGGQGRSPLHF.

The chain has TRBV6-2 or TRBV6-3 and TRBJ2-7; perhaps TRBD2 as D (5 bases). This CDR3 contains 18 residues. Germline lookup yields CDR1 MNHEY and CDR2 SVGEGT. The germline V and J ends were trimmed by 0 bases and 5 bases, with 23 bases remaining between them. The CDR3 protein is CASSYSSEVSGIKNEQYF. CDR3 sequence (DNA): TGTGCCAGCAGTTACTCGTCGGAGGTTTCCGGTATAAAGAACGAGCAGTACTTC.

This clonotype ranks as medium-sized (0.01 to 0.1%). The V gene is TRBV7-2, the J gene TRBJ2-7, with 11 bases identical to TRBD2. CDR3 length equals 14 residues. V shed 4 bases and J 4 bases; nucleotides not matched to a gene: 3. CDR1 and CDR2 (germline): SGHTA, FQGNSA. The CDR3 bases are TGTGCCAGCAGCTGGGGGACTAGCGGTTACGAGCAGTACTTC. As protein: CASSWGTSGYEQYF.